The next 17 T cell receptor beta chains were all read from a single sample in a study of long-term antiretroviral therapy in people with HIV. It was version v3.0 of the immunoSEQ assay that was run at survey level. TCRdb keeps only in-frame clones here, not all; method: immunoSEQ multiplex PCR. The sample has some 20,000 clones; roughly 79% are singletons. The source was unsorted PBMCs, collected 2.3 years after starting antiretroviral therapy. The receptor source for this set is a woman in her thirties or forties with HIV.

The genes are TRBV11-3 and TRBJ2-7; D may match TRBD1 or TRBD2 (5 bases each). V gave up 2 bases and J gave up 2 bases, with 13 bases separating them. Germline V lookup: CDR1 SGHNT, CDR2 YENEEA. The CDR3 runs 15 residues. CDR3 loop: CASSLLGTDTYEQYF. In DNA, the CDR3 is TGTGCCAGCAGCTTACTTGGGACGGATACCTACGAGCAGTACTTC.

The chain has TRBV7-6 and TRBJ1-2, with D uncertain. Germline loops: CDR1 SGHVS, CDR2 FNYEAQ. There are 15 residues in the CDR3. Trimming removed 5 bases at V and 4 bases at J, with 17 bases between. The CDR3 DNA follows: TGTGCCAGCAGCCTCAAGACTATACGACCCTATGGCTACACCTTC. Protein sequence: CASSLKTIRPYGYTF.

The chain uses TRBV11-3 and TRBJ2-1; D is ambiguous. V dropped 5 bases and J dropped 7 bases, with 9 bases sitting between them. The CDR3 is 12 residues long. Germline loops: CDR1 SGHNT, CDR2 YENEEA. The DNA for the CDR3 is TGTGCCAGCAGCCAGGTCAGTAATGAGCAGTTCTTC. It yields the protein CASSQVSNEQFF.

The V and J genes are TRBV19 and TRBJ1-2; unclear D gene. V lost 2 bases and J lost 1, with 11 bases in between. The germline V gene has CDR1 LNHDA and CDR2 SQIVND (reference sequence). This CDR3 comprises 15 residues. The CDR3 loop is CASSIRAAFNYGYTF. The CDR3 DNA reads as TGTGCCAGTAGTATACGGGCAGCTTTTAACTATGGCTACACCTTC.

This chain uses TRBV5-5 with TRBJ2-7; 9 nucleotides align to TRBD1. Unmatched junction bases numbered 5, after V lost 0 bases and J lost 4 bases. There are 15 residues in the CDR3. Germline V gene lookup returns CDR1 SGHKS and CDR2 YYEKEE (reference sequence). CDR3 protein: CASSLDRGRWYEQYF. As DNA, the CDR3 is TGTGCCAGCAGCTTGGACAGGGGGCGGTGGTACGAGCAGTACTTC.

This chain uses TRBV6-6 with TRBJ1-5; weak D call: TRBD1 (6 bases). Germline V gives CDR1 MNHNY, CDR2 SVGAGI (reference sequence). V was cut by 5 bases and J by 7 bases, with 18 bases left in between. The CDR3 covers 15 residues. The CDR3 coding sequence is TGTGCCAGCAGTACCTCGGACAGCCTTGGACAGCCCCAGCATTTT. This encodes CASSTSDSLGQPQHF.

This chain uses TRBV30 with TRBJ1-1; no reliable D call. This CDR3 contains 13 residues. The V gene's germline CDR1 is GTSNPN and CDR2 SVGIG (reference sequence). V shed 1 base and J shed 1 base, with 7 bases lying between them. CDR3 DNA sequence: TGTGCCTGGAGTGGACAACCGAACACTGAAGCTTTCTTT. Amino acid sequence: CAWSGQPNTEAFF.

CDR3 region: CASSVAGSHTDTQYF. CDR3 nucleotide sequence: TGTGCCAGCAGCGTAGCAGGGTCCCACACAGATACGCAGTATTTT. The chain has TRBV9 and TRBJ2-3; maybe TRBD1 (5 bases). The V end lost 0 bases, the J end lost 2 bases, and 10 bases lay between the germline ends. CDR1 and CDR2 (germline): SGDLS, YYNGEE. This CDR3 spans 15 amino acids.

J is TRBJ2-5 and V is TRBV7-9; 11 bases are a match to TRBD1. CDR3 length: 16 residues. V gave up 2 bases and J gave up 5 bases; unmatched junction bases: 7. Germline-derived CDR1 and CDR2 are SEHNR and FQNEAQ (reference sequence). The CDR3 loop reads CASSLPGQGAGETQYF. CDR3 DNA: TGTGCCAGCAGCTTACCCGGACAGGGGGCGGGGGAGACCCAGTACTTC.

In this sample, this clone turned up a few times. The chain has TRBV2 and TRBJ1-2; 7 nucleotides align to TRBD1. CDR3 length: 14 residues. J gave up 8 bases and V 10 bases, and 16 bases lay outside the gene matches. The germline V gene encodes CDR1 SNHLY and CDR2 FYNNEI. The CDR3 sequence is CATTRQGGSLGYTF. CDR3 nucleotide sequence: TGTGCCACCACCCGACAGGGTGGTAGCTTAGGCTACACCTTC.

The chain joins TRBV7-9 to TRBJ2-7, with 7 nucleotides matching TRBD1. Per the germline V gene, CDR1 is SEHNR and CDR2 is FQNEAQ (reference sequence). The junction had 12 bases not matched to a gene; V was cut back by 6 bases and J by 4 bases. This CDR3 has 15 residues. The CDR3 reads CASSRGGDSVYEQYF. CDR3 in DNA: TGTGCCAGCAGTCGTGGTGGGGACAGTGTGTACGAGCAGTACTTC.

The V gene is TRBV6-1, the J gene TRBJ2-7, with a weak D call TRBD1 (6 bases). This CDR3 spans 13 amino acids. Germline CDR1 and CDR2: MNHNS and SASEGT. V shed 1 base and J shed 8 bases, with 12 bases lying between them. The CDR3 loop reads CASSEGIQGKQYF. The CDR3 DNA is TGTGCCAGCAGTGAAGGTATACAGGGCAAGCAGTACTTC.

J is TRBJ2-4 and V is TRBV19, with D perhaps matching TRBD2 (5 bases). V was shortened by 4 bases and J by 3 bases, with 13 bases between the two germline ends. CDR3 length: 15 residues. Germline-derived CDR1 and CDR2 are LNHDA and SQIVND (reference sequence). The CDR3 nucleotides are TGTGCCAGTAGTACCTTCCAGGCGGGCAAAAACATTCAGTACTTC. Translation gives CASSTFQAGKNIQYF.

CDR3 DNA: TGTGCCTCACGCAGTCCGAGCTCCTACGAGCAGTACTTC. It specifies CASRSPSSYEQYF. This chain joins TRBV5-5 and TRBJ2-7; D uncertain. Germline assignment: CDR1 SGHKS and CDR2 YYEKEE (reference sequence). The ends were cut back, 10 bases at V and 0 bases at J, with 14 bases in the middle. The CDR3 consists of 13 residues.

This clone turned up a few times. The CDR3 DNA follows: TGCGCCAGCAGCTTGAGACAGGTCGCTACCGGGGAGCTGTTTTTT. Encoded protein: CASSLRQVATGELFF. V usage is TRBV5-1 and J usage is TRBJ2-2; tentative D call: TRBD1 (6 bases). The CDR3 is 15 residues long. Germline V gene sequence: CDR1 SGHRS, CDR2 YFSETQ. V dropped 1 base and J dropped 5 bases, with 12 bases sitting between them.

The V gene is TRBV5-1, the J gene TRBJ2-1; the D gene could be TRBD1 or TRBD2 (5 bases each). CDR3 length: 16 amino acids. Trimming took 0 bases from V and 4 from J, leaving 14 bases between them. CDR1 SGHRS and CDR2 YFSETQ come from the germline V gene. CDR3 residues: CASSLADMGEYNEQFF. CDR3 DNA: TGCGCCAGCAGCTTGGCGGACATGGGAGAATACAATGAGCAGTTCTTC.

This clone was seen just once. This chain joins TRBV5-1 and TRBJ2-2, with no clear D. Germline CDR1 reads SGHRS; CDR2 reads YFSETQ. Between the trimmed V and J ends, which lost 3 bases and 4 bases, there was a span of 7 bases. The CDR3 is 13 residues long. CDR3 region: CASSSPSTGELFF. The CDR3 DNA is TGCGCCAGCAGCTCGCCGTCCACCGGGGAGCTGTTTTTT. Combining the CDR3 with reference TRBV5-1 and TRBJ2-2 gives the whole variable domain KAGVTQTPRYLIKTRGQQVTLSCSPISGHRSVSWYQQTPGQGLQFLFEYFSETQRNKGNFPGRFSGRQFSNSRSEMNVSTLELGDSALYLCASSSPSTGELFFGEGSRLTVL.